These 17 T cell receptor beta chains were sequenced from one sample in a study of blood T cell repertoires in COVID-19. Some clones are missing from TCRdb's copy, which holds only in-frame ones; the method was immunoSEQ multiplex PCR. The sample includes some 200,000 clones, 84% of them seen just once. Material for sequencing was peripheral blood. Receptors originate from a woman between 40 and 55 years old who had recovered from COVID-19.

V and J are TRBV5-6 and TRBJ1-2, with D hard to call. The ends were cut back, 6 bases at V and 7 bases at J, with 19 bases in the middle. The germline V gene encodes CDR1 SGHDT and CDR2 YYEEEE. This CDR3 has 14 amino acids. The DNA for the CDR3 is TGTGCCAGCACCGGACGCGGGGTGGAGTTTGGCTACACCTTC. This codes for CASTGRGVEFGYTF.

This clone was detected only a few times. The DNA of the CDR3 is TGTGCCAGCAGTTTAGTATTGGGGGGGGCTTTCTTT. Its protein is CASSLVLGGAFF. The chain couples TRBV12-3 or TRBV12-4 to TRBJ1-1; perhaps TRBD1 as D (5 bases). V lost 1 base, J lost 11 bases, and 11 bases lay in between. CDR3 size: 12 residues.

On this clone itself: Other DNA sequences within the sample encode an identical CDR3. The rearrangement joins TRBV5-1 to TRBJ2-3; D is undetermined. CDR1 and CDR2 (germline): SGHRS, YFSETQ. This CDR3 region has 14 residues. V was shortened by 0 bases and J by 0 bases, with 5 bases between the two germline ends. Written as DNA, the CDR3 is TGCGCCAGCAGCTTGGATAGTAGCACAGATACGCAGTATTTT. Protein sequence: CASSLDSSTDTQYF. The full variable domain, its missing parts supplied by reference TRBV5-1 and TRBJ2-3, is KAGVTQTPRYLIKTRGQQVTLSCSPISGHRSVSWYQQTPGQGLQFLFEYFSETQRNKGNFPGRFSGRQFSNSRSEMNVSTLELGDSALYLCASSLDSSTDTQYFGPGTRLTVL.

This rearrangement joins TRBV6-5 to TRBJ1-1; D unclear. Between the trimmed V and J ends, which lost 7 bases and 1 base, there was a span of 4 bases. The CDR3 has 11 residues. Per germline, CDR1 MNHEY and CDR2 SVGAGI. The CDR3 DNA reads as TGTGCCAGCACCCGGAACACTGAAGCTTTCTTT. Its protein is CASTRNTEAFF.

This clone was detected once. Here the CDR3 reads CASRVDSSNYGYTF. CDR3 bases: TGTGCCAGCAGAGTCGACAGTAGTAACTATGGCTACACCTTC. V and J are TRBV6-5 and TRBJ1-2; tentative D call: TRBD1 (5 bases). This CDR3 contains 14 residues. Germline V gene sequence: CDR1 MNHEY, CDR2 SVGAGI. The V and J ends lost 6 bases and 1 base respectively, with 12 bases between them.

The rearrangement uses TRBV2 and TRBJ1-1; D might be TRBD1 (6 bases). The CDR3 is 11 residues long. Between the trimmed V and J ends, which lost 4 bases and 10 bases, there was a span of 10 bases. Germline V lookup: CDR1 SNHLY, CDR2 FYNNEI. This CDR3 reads CASSGQGRAFF. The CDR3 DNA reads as TGTGCCAGCAGTGGGCAGGGGAGAGCTTTCTTT.

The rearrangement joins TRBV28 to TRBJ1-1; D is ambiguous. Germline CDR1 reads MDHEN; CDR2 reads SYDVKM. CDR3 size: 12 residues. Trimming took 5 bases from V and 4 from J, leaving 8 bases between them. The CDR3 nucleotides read TGTGCCAGCAGTCGACTGGGCACTGAAGCTTTCTTT. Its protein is CASSRLGTEAFF.

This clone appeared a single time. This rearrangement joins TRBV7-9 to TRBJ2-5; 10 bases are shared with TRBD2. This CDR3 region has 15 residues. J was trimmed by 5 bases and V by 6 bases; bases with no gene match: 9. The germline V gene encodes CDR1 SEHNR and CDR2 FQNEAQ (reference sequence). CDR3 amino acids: CASRSSGGQGETQYF. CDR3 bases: TGTGCCAGCAGGTCTAGCGGGGGCCAGGGGGAGACCCAGTACTTC. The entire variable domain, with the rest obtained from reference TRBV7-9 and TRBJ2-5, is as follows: DTGVSQNPRHKITKRGQNVTFRCDPISEHNRLYWYRQTLGQGPEFLTYFQNEAQLEKSRLLSDRFSAERPKGSFSTLEIQRTEQGDSAMYLCASRSSGGQGETQYFGPGTRLLVL.

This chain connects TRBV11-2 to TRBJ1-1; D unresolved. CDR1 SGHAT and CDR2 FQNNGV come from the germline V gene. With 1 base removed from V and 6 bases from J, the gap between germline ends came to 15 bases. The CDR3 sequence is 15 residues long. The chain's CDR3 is CASSLARFGSAEAFF. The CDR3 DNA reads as TGTGCCAGCAGCTTAGCCCGTTTTGGGAGCGCTGAAGCTTTCTTT.

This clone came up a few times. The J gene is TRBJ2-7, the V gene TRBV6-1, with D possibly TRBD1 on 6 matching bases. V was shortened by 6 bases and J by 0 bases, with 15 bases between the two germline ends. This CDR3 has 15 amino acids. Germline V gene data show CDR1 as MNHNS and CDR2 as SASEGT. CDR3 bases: TGTGCCAGCAGGCCTACAGGGTCATACTCCTACGAGCAGTACTTC. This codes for CASRPTGSYSYEQYF.

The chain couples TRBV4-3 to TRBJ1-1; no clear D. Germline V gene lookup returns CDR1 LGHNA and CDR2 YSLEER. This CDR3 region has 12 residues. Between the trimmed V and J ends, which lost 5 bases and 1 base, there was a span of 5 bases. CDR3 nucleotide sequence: TGCGCCAGCAGCGGAGCGAACACTGAAGCTTTCTTT. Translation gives CASSGANTEAFF.

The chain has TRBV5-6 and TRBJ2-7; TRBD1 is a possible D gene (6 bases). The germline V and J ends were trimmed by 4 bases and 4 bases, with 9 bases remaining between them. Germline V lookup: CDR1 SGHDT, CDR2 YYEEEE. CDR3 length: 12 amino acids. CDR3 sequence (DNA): TGTGCCAGCAGCCTAGACAGGTACGAGCAGTACTTC. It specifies CASSLDRYEQYF.

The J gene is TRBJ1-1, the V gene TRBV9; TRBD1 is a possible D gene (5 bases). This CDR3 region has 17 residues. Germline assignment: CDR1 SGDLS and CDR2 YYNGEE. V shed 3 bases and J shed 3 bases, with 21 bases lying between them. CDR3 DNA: TGTGCCAGCAGCGCGGGGGTGGGGAATTGGGATTACACTGAAGCTTTCTTT. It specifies CASSAGVGNWDYTEAFF.

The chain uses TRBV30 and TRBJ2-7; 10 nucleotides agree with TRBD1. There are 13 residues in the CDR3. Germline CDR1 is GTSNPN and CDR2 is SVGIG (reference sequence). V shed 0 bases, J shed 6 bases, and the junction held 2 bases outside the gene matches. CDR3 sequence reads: CAWSVGTGVEQYF. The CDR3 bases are TGTGCCTGGAGTGTCGGGACAGGGGTCGAGCAGTACTTC.

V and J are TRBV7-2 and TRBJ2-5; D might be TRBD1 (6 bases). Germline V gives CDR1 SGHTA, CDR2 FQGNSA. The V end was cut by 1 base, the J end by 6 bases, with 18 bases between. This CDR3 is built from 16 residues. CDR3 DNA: TGTGCCAGCAGCTTAGTCAGGGGATCGAACGGGAAGACCCAGTACTTC. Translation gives CASSLVRGSNGKTQYF.

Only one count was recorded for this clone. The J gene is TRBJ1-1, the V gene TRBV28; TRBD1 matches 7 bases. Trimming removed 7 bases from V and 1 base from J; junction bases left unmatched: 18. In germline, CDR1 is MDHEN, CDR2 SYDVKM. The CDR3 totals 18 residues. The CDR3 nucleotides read TGTGCCAGCACCCCTTTCGCCGGACAGGCCCAGACGAACACTGAAGCTTTCTTT. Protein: CASTPFAGQAQTNTEAFF.

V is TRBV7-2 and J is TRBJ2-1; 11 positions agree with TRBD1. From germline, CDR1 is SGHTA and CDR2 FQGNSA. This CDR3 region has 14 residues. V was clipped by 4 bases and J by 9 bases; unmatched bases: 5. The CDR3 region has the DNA TGTGCCAGCAGCTCCACGGGACAGGGGGGTGAGCAGTTCTTC. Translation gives CASSSTGQGGEQFF. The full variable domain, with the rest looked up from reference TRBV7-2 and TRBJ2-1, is GAGVSQSPSNKVTEKGKDVELRCDPISGHTALYWYRQSLGQGLEFLIYFQGNSAPDKSGLPSDRFSAERTGGSVSTLTIQRTQQEDSAVYLCASSSTGQGGEQFFGPGTRLTVL.